The following is a T cell receptor (beta chain) sequence with its context. The Seattle patients joined while their infection was active and were tracked longitudinally afterward. The data were obtained in a study of blood T cell repertoires in COVID-19. Study-level information: The samples span acute and convalescent COVID-19 from the United States, Italy and Spain. PBMCs, B-cell-depleted T cells, or T cells provided the cDNA or gDNA that made up the material.

With V trimmed by 2 bases and J by 0 bases, 5 bases remained unmatched. This CDR3 spans 16 amino acids. The germline CDR1 and CDR2 sequences are LNHDA and SQIVND (reference sequence). In the authors' methods: Estimation of nucleated cell counts was performed using reference gene primer amplification. Produced via immunoSEQ multiplex PCR; TCRdb's table is partial and in-frame only. V and J calls and clone size come straight from that table; D and trimming were deduced from the DNA. The profile covers roughly 440,000 clones, with around 88% appearing a single time and around an eighth taken by the ten largest.

The sequence was obtained from a woman in her forties or fifties with COVID-19, enrolled during active disease. The chain links TRBV19 to TRBJ2-3, with TRBD1 matching 7 bases. Material: peripheral blood. The CDR3 sequence is CASSITWTGSTDTQYF. The CDR3, as DNA: TGTGCCAGTAGTATAACATGGACAGGTAGCACAGATACGCAGTATTTT.